This T cell receptor beta chain comes out of a study of human T cells and chemical hapten exposure. In this sample, this clonotype turned up a few times. The ends were cut back, 1 base at V and 6 bases at J, with 17 bases in the middle. Germline V CDR1 and CDR2: SGDLS, YYNGEE. The CDR3 extends over 16 amino acids. TCRdb ran MiXCR on the RACE reads and lists one entry per CDR3 protein. This sample yields around 160,000 distinct CDR3 sequences, of which roughly 14% are seen a single time; 1.7% belongs to the top ten. Sample time point: patch test 1, 2 weeks after DPC sensitization. Treatment described: therapeutic diphenylcyclopropenone sensitization with weekly scalp DPC.

The V and J genes are TRBV9 and TRBJ2-1; D assignment may be TRBD1 or TRBD2 (6 bases each). This receptor was identified in a woman in her twenties or thirties with alopecia areata. Some clones in this sample may be carry-over from other donors' samples. Here the sequenced sample was whole blood, taken in connection with sensitization to the hapten diphenylcyclopropenone (DPC). CDR3 in DNA: TGTGCCAGCAGCGTATTCGGGGGCGAAATTTTCAATGAGCAGTTCTTC. Its translation: CASSVFGGEIFNEQFF. Using reference TRBV9 and TRBJ2-1 for the parts outside the CDR3, the full variable domain is DSGVTQTPKHLITATGQRVTLRCSPRSGDLSVYWYQQSLDQGLQFLIQYYNGEERAKGNILERFSAQQFPDLHSELNLSSLELGDSALYFCASSVFGGEIFNEQFFGPGTRLTVL.